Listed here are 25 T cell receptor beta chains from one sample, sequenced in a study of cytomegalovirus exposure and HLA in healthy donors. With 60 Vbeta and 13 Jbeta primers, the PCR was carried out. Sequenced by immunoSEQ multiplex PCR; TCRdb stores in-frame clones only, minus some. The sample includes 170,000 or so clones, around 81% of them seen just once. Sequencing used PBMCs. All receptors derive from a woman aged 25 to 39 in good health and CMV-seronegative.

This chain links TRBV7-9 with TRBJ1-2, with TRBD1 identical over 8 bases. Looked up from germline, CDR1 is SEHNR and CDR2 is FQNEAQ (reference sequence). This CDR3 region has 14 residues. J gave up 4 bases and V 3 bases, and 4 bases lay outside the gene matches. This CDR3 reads CASSLDRAIYGYTF. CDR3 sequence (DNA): TGTGCCAGCAGCTTGGACAGGGCGATCTATGGCTACACCTTC.

The chain's CDR3 is CASSYPGQGRLKGHEQYF. CDR3 nucleotide sequence: TGTGCCAGCAGTTACCCGGGACAGGGTCGATTAAAGGGCCACGAGCAGTACTTC. V usage is TRBV27 and J usage is TRBJ2-7, with TRBD1 identical over 9 bases. V shed 4 bases and J 5 bases; nucleotides not matched to a gene: 18. The CDR3 runs to 18 residues. Per the germline V gene, CDR1 is MNHEY and CDR2 is SMNVEV (reference sequence).

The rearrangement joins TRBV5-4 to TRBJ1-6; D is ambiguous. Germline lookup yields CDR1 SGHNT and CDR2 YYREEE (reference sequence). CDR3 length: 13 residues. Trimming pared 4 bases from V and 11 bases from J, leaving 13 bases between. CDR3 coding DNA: TGTGCCAGCAGCGCCGGGGTTTCAGCACCCCTCCACTTT. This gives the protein CASSAGVSAPLHF. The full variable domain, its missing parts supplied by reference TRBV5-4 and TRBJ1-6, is ETGVTQSPTHLIKTRGQQVTLRCSSQSGHNTVSWYQQALGQGPQFIFQYYREEENGRGNFPPRFSGLQFPNYSSELNVNALELDDSALYLCASSAGVSAPLHFGNGTRLTVT.

The CDR3 spells CASRAGGRETQYF. The CDR3 nucleotides are TGTGCCAGCAGGGCGGGGGGGCGAGAGACCCAGTACTTC. The chain uses TRBV28 and TRBJ2-5; 9 bases align to TRBD2. Germline V gene data show CDR1 as MDHEN and CDR2 as SYDVKM. This CDR3 region has 13 residues. The V gene end was trimmed by 6 bases and the J gene end by 4 bases; junction bases not matched to a gene: 3.

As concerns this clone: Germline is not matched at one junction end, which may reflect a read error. CDR3 sequence reads: CASSLLGQGSNSQYF. The CDR3 DNA is TGTGCCAGCAGCTTATTGGGACAGGGTTCAAACAGTCAGTACTTC. The gene calls are TRBV7-2 and TRBJ2-4, with 9 bases lining up with TRBD1. The CDR3 contains 15 residues. Germline assignment: CDR1 SGHTA and CDR2 FQGNSA.

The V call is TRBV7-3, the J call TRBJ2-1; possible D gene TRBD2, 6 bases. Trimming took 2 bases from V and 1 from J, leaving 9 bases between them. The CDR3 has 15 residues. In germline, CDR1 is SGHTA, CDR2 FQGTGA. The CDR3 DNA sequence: TGTGCCAGCAGCTTAGGAGCGGGTTCCTACAATGAGCAGTTCTTC. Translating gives CASSLGAGSYNEQFF. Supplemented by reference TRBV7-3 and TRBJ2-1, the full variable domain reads GAGVSQTPSNKVTEKGKYVELRCDPISGHTALYWYRQSLGQGPEFLIYFQGTGAADDSGLPNDRFFAVRPEGSVSTLKIQRTERGDSAVYLCASSLGAGSYNEQFFGPGTRLTVL.

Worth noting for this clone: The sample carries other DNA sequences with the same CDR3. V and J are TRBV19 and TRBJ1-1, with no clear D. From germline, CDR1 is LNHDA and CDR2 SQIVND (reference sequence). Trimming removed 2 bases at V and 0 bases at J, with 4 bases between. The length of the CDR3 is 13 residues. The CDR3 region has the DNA TGTGCCAGTAGTATATCTCTGAACACTGAAGCTTTCTTT. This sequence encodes CASSISLNTEAFF.

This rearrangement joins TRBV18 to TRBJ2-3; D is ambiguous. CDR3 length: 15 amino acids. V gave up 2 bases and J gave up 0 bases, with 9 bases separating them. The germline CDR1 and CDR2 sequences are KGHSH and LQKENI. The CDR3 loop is CASSPITESTDTQYF. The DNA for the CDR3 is TGTGCCAGCTCACCAATAACAGAAAGCACAGATACGCAGTATTTT.

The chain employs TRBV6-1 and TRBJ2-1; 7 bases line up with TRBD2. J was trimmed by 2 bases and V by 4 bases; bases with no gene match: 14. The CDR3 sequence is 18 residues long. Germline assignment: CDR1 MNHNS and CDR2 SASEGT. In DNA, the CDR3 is TGTGCCAGCAGTGCTCTTTGGAGCGGGGAGTCACCCTACAATGAGCAGTTCTTC. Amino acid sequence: CASSALWSGESPYNEQFF.

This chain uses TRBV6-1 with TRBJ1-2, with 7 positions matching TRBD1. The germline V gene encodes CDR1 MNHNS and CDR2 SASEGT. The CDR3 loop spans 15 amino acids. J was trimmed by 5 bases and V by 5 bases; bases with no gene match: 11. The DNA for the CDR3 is TGTGCCAGCAGTTTGAGACAGGGCGGTGGGTATGGCTACACCTTC. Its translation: CASSLRQGGGYGYTF.

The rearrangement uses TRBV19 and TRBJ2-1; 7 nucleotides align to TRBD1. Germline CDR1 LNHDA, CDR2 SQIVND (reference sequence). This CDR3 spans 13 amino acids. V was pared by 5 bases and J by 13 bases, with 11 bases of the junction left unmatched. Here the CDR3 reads CASSSLTGKRQFF. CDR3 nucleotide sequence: TGTGCCAGTAGTTCTTTGACAGGGAAGAGACAGTTCTTC.

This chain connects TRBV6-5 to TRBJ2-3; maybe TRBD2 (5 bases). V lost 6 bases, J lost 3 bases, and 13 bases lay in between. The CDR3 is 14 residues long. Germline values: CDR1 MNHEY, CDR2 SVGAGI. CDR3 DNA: TGTGCCAGCAGGGTAGCGAGTTTAACAGATACGCAGTATTTT. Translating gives CASRVASLTDTQYF.

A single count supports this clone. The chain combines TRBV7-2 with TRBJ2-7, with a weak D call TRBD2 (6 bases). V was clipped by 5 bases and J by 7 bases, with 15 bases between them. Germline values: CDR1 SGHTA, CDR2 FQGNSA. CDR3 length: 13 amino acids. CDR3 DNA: TGTGCCAGCAGCCAGGGCAGGGCGGGGGAGCAGTACTTC. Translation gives CASSQGRAGEQYF.

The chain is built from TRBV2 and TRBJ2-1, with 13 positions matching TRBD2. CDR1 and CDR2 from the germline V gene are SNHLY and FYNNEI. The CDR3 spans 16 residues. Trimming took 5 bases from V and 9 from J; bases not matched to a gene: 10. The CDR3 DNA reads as TGTGCCAGCAGTTTTAGACTAGCGGGAGGACTTCTTGAGCAGTTCTTC. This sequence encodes CASSFRLAGGLLEQFF.

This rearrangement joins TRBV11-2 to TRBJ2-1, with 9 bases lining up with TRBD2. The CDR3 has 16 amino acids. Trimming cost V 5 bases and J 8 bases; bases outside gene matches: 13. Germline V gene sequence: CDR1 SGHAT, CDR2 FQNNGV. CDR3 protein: CASSDYLAGISYEQFF. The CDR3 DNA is TGTGCCAGCAGCGATTATCTAGCGGGAATCAGCTATGAGCAGTTCTTC. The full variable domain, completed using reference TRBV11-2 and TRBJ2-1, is EAGVAQSPRYKIIEKRQSVAFWCNPISGHATLYWYQQILGQGPKLLIQFQNNGVVDDSQLPKDRFSAERLKGVDSTLKIQPAKLEDSAVYLCASSDYLAGISYEQFFGPGTRLTVL.

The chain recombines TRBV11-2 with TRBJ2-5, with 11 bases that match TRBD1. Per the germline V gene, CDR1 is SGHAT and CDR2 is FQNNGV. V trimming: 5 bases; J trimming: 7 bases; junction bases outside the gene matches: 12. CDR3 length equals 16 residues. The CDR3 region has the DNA TGTGCCAGCAGCCCGGCCTGGACAGGGGGCGCTGTGACCCAGTACTTC. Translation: CASSPAWTGGAVTQYF.

CDR3 sequence: CASSLEVQGWEKLFF. In nucleotides, the CDR3 is TGTGCCAGCAGCTTGGAGGTACAGGGTTGGGAAAAACTGTTTTTT. The chain links TRBV5-5 to TRBJ1-4, with a possible D match to TRBD1 (6 bases). The V and J ends lost 0 bases and 8 bases respectively, with 14 bases between them. The CDR3 loop spans 15 amino acids. Germline CDR1 reads SGHKS; CDR2 reads YYEKEE (reference sequence).

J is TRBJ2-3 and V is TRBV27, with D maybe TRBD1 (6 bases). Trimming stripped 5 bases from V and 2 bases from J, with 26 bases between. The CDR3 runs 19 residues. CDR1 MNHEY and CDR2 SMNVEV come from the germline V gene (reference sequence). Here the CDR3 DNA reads TGTGCCAGCAGTCCAATTTTGGACAGCGAATACTGGGACACAGATACGCAGTATTTT. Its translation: CASSPILDSEYWDTDTQYF.

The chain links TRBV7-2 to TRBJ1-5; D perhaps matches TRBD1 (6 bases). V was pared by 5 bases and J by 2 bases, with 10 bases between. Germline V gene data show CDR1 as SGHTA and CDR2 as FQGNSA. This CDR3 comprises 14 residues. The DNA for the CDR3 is TGTGCCAGCAGCCCGAACAGGGGCAATCAGCCCCAGCATTTT. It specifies CASSPNRGNQPQHF.

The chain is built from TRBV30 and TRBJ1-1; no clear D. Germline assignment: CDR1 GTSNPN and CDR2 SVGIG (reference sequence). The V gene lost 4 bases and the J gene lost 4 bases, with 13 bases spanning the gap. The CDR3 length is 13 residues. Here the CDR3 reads CAWIPGRGTEAFF. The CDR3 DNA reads TGTGCCTGGATCCCCGGGCGGGGCACTGAAGCTTTCTTT.

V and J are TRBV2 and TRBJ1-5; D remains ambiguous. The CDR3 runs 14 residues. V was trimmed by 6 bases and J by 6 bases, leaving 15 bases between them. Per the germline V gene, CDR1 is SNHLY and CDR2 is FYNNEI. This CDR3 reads CASSAEGGAQPQHF. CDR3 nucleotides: TGTGCCAGCAGCGCCGAGGGAGGAGCTCAGCCCCAGCATTTT.

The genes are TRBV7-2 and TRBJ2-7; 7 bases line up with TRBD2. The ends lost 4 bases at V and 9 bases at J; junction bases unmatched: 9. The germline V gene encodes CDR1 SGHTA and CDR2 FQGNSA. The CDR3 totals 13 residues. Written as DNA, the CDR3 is TGTGCCAGCAGCTCGCCGGGACTACTATGGCAGTACTTC. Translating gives CASSSPGLLWQYF.

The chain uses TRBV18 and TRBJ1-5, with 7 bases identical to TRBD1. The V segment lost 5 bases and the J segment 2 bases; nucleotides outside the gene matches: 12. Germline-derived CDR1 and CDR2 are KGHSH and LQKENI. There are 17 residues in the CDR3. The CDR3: CASSYLSGGRGNQPQHF. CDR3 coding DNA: TGTGCCAGCTCATACTTATCAGGGGGACGGGGCAATCAGCCCCAGCATTTT. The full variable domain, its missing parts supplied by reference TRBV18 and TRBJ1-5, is NAGVMQNPRHLVRRRGQEARLRCSPMKGHSHVYWYRQLPEEGLKFMVYLQKENIIDESGMPKERFSAEFPKEGPSILRIQQVVRGDSAAYFCASSYLSGGRGNQPQHFGDGTRLSIL.

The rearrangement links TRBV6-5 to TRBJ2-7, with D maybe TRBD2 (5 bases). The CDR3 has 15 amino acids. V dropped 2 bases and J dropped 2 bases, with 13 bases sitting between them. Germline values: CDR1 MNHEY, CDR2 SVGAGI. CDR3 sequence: CASSYEGIPPYEQYF. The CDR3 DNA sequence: TGTGCCAGCAGTTACGAGGGTATTCCACCCTACGAGCAGTACTTC.

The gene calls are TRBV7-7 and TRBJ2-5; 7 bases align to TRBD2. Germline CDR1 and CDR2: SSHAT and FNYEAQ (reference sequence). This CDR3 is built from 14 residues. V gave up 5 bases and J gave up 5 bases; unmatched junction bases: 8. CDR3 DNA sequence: TGTGCCAGCAGCCCTGGACTAGTGAAGGAGACCCAGTACTTC. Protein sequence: CASSPGLVKETQYF. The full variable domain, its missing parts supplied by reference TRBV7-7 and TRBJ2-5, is GAGVSQSPRYKVTKRGQDVTLRCDPISSHATLYWYQQALGQGPEFLTYFNYEAQPDKSGLPSDRFSAERPEGSISTLTIQRTEQRDSAMYRCASSPGLVKETQYFGPGTRLLVL.